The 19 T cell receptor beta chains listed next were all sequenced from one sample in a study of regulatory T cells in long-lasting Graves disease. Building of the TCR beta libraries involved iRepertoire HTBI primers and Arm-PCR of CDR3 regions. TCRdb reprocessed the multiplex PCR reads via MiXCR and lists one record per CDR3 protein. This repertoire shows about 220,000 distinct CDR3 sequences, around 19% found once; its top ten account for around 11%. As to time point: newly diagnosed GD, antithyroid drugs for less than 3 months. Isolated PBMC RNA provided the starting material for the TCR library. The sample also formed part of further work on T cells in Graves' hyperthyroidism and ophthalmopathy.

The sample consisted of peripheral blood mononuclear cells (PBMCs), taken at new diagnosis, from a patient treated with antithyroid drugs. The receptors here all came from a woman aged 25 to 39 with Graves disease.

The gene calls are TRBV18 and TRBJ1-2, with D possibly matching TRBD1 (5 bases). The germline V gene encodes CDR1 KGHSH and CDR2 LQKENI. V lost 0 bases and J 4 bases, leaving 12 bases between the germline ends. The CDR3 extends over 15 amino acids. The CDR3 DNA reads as TGTGCCAGCTCACCACCGAACACGCAGGGCTATGGCTACACCTTC. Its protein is CASSPPNTQGYGYTF.

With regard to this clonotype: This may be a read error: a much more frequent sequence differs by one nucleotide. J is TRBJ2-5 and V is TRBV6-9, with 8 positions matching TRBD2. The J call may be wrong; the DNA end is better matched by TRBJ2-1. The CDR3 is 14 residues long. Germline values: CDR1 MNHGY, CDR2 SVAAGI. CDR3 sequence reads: CASSYRTSSETQFF. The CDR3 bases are TGTGCCAGCAGTTACCGGACTAGCTCAGAGACCCAGTTCTTC.

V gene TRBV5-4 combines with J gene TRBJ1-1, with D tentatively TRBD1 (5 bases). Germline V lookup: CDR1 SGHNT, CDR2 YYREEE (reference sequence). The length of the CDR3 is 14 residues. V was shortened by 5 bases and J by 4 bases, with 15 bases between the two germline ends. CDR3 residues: CASSRQGGSTEAFF. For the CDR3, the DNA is TGTGCCAGCAGTCGTCAGGGAGGGAGCACTGAAGCTTTCTTT. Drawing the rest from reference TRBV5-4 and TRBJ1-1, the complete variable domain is ETGVTQSPTHLIKTRGQQVTLRCSSQSGHNTVSWYQQALGQGPQFIFQYYREEENGRGNFPPRFSGLQFPNYSSELNVNALELDDSALYLCASSRQGGSTEAFFGQGTRLTVV.

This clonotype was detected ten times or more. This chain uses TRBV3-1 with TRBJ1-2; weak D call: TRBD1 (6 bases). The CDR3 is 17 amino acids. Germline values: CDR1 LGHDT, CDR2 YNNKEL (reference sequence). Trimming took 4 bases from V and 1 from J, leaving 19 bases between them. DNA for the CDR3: TGTGCCAGCAGCCTACACAGGGCTACTCTACTTAACTATGGCTACACCTTC. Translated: CASSLHRATLLNYGYTF.

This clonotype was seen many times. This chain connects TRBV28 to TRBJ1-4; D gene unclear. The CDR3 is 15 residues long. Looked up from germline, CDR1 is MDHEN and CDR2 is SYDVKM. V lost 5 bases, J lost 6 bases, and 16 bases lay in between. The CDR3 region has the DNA TGTGCCAGCAGTACTTACGGTATCGGGTATGAAAAACTGTTTTTT. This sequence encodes CASSTYGIGYEKLFF.

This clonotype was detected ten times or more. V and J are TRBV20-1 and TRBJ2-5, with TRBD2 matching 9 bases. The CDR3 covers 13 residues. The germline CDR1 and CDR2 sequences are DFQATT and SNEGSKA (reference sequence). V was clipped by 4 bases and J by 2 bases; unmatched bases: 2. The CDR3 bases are TGCAGTGCTATGCGGGAGGGACAAGAGACCCAGTACTTC. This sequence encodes CSAMREGQETQYF.

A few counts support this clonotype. The CDR3 DNA follows: TGTGCCATCCGGACTCATTACGTGGACGATGAGCAGTTCTTC. Translating gives CAIRTHYVDDEQFF. The genes are TRBV6-1 and TRBJ2-1; possible D gene TRBD2, 5 bases. This CDR3 is 14 amino acids long. The germline gives CDR1 MNHNS, CDR2 SASEGT. The germline V and J ends were trimmed by 10 bases and 8 bases, with 21 bases remaining between them.

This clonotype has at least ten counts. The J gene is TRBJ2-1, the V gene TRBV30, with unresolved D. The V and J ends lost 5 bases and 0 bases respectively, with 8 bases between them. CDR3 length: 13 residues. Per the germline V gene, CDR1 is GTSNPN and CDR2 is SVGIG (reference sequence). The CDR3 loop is CAWEASSYNEQFF. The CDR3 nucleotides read TGTGCCTGGGAGGCAAGCTCCTACAATGAGCAGTTCTTC. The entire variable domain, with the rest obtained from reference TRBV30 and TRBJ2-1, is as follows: SQTIHQWPATLVQPVGSPLSLECTVEGTSNPNLYWYRQAAGRGLQLLFYSVGIGQISSEVPQNLSASRPQDRQFILSSKKLLLSDSGFYLCAWEASSYNEQFFGPGTRLTVL.

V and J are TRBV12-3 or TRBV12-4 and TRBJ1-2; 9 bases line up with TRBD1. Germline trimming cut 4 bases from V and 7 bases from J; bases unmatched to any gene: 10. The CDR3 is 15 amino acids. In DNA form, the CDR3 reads TGTGCCAGCAGTTCTACAGGGGGCCCTGGGTCTGGCTACACCTTC. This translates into CASSSTGGPGSGYTF.

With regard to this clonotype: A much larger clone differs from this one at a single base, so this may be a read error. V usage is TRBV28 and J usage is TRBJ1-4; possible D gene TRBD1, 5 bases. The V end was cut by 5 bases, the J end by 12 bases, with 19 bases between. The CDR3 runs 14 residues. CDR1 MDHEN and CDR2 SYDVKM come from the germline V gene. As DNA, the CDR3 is TGTGCCAGCAGTCCGCAGGGACCTCTTGGAGAACTGTTTTTT. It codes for CASSPQGPLGELFF.

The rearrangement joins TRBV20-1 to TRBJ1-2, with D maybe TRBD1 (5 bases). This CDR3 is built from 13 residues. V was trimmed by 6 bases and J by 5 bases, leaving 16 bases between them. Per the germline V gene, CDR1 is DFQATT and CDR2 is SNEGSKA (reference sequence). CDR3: CSAPPGLVYGYTF. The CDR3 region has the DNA TGCAGTGCCCCGCCGGGACTGGTATATGGCTACACCTTC.

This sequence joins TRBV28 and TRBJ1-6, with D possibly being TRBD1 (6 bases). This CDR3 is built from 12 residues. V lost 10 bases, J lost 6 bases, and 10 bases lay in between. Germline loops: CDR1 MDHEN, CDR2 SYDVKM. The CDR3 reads CATQGTNSPLHF. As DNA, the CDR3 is TGTGCCACCCAGGGGACTAATTCACCCCTCCACTTT.

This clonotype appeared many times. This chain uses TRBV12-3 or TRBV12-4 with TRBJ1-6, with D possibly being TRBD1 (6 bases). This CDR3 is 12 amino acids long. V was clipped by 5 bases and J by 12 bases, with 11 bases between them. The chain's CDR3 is CASSPTGIPLHF. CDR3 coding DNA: TGTGCCAGCAGTCCCACAGGGATACCCCTCCACTTT.

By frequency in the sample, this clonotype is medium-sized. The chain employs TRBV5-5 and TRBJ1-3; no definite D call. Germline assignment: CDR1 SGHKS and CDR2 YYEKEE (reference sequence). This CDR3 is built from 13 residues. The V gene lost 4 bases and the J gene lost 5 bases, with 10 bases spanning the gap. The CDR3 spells CASSMDFRNTIYF. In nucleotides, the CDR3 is TGTGCCAGCAGCATGGACTTTCGAAACACCATATATTTT.

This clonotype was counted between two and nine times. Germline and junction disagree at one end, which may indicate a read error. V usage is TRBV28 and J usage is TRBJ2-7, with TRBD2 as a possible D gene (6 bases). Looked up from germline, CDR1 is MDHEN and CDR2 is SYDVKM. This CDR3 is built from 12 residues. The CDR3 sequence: CASSLGGYEQHF. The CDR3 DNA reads TGTGCCAGCAGTTTGGGAGGCTACGAGCAGCACTTC.

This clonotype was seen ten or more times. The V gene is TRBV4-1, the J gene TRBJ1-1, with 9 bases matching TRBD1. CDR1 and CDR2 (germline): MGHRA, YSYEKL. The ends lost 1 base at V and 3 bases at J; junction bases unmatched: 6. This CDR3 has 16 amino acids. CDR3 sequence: CASSQVPGQGYTEAFF. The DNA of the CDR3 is TGCGCCAGCAGCCAAGTCCCGGGACAGGGCTACACTGAAGCTTTCTTT.

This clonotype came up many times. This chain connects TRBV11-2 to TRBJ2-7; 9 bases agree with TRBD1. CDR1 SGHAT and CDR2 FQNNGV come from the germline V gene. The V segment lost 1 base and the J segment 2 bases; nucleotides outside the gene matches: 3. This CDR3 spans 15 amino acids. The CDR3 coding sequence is TGTGCCAGCAGCTTAGCCGGACAGGGGACCTACGAGCAGTACTTC. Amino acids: CASSLAGQGTYEQYF.

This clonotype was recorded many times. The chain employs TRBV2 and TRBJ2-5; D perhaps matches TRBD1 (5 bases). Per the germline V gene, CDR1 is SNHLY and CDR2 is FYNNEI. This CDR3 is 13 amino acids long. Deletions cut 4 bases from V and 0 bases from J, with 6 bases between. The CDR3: CASSGQYQETQYF. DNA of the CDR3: TGTGCCAGCAGTGGACAGTACCAAGAGACCCAGTACTTC.

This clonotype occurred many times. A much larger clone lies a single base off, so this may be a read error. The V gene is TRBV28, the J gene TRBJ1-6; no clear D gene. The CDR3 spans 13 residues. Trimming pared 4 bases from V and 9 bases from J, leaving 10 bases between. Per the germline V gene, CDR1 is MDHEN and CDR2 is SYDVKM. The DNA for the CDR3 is TGTGCCAGCAGTTGGGATTGGGGTTCACCCCTCCACTTT. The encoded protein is CASSWDWGSPLHF.